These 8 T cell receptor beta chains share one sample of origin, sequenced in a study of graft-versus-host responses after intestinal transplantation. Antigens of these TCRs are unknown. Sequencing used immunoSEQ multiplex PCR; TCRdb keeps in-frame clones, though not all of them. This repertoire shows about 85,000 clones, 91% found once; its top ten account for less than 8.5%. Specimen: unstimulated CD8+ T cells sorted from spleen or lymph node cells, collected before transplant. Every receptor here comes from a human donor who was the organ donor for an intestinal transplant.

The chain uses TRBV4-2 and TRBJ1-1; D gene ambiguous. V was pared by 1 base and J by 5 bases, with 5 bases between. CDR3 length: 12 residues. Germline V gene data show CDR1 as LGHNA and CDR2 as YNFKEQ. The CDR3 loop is CASSQVGTEAFF. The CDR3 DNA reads TGTGCCAGCAGCCAAGTTGGGACTGAAGCTTTCTTT.

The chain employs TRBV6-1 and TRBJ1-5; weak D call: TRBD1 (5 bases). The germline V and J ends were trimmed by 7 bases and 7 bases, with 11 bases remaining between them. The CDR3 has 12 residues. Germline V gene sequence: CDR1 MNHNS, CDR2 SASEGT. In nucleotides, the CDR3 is TGTGCCAGCATAGGGGAGAGGCAGCCCCAGCATTTT. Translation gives CASIGERQPQHF.

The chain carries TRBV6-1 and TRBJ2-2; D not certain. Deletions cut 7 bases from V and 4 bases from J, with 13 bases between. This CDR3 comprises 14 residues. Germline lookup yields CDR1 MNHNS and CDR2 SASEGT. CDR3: CASMRPMTTGELFF. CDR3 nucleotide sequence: TGTGCCAGCATGCGACCTATGACCACCGGGGAGCTGTTTTTT.

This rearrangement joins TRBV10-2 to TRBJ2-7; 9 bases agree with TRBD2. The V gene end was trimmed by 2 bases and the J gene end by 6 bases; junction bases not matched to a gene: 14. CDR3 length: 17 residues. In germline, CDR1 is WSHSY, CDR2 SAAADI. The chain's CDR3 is CASSEMAIAGVFSEQYF. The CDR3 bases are TGCGCCAGCAGTGAGATGGCCATAGCGGGAGTTTTTAGCGAGCAGTACTTC.

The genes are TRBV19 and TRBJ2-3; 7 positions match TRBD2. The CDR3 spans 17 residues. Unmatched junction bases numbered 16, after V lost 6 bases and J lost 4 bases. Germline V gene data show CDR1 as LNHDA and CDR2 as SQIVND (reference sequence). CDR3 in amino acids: CASSPSAWEGLSDTQYF. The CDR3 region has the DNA TGTGCCAGTAGCCCCTCGGCCTGGGAGGGATTGTCAGATACGCAGTATTTT.

CDR3 nucleotides: TGTGCCAGCAGCTTATCAATGGGGCGGGACGAGCAGTACTTC. Protein: CASSLSMGRDEQYF. The rearrangement joins TRBV7-9 to TRBJ2-7; the D call may be TRBD1 or TRBD2 (5 bases each). The CDR3 is 14 amino acids. Per germline, CDR1 SEHNR and CDR2 FQNEAQ (reference sequence). The V end lost 2 bases, the J end lost 5 bases, and 13 bases lay between the germline ends.

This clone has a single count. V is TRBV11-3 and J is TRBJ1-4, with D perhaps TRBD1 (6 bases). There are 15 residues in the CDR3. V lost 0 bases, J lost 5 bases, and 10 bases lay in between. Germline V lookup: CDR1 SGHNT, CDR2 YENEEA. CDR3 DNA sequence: TGTGCCAGCAGCTTAGACGGGACACGGAATGAAAAACTGTTTTTT. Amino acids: CASSLDGTRNEKLFF.

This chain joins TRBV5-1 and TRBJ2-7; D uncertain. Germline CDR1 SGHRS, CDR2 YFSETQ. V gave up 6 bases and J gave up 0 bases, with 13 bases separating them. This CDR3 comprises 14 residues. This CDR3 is CASMNAASSYEQYF. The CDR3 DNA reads TGCGCCAGCATGAACGCTGCGAGCTCCTACGAGCAGTACTTC.